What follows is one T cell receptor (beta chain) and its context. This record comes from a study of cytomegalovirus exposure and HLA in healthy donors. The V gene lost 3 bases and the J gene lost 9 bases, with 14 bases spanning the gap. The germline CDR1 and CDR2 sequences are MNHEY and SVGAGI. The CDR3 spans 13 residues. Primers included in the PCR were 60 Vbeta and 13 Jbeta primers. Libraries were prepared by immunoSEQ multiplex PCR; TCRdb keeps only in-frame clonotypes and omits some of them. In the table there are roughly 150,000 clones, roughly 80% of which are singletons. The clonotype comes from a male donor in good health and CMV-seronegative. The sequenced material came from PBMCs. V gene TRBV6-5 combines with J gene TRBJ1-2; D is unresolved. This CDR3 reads CASSYAGLSSYTF. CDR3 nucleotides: TGTGCCAGCAGTTATGCGGGCCTCTCGAGCTACACCTTC.